This T cell receptor (beta chain) was profiled in a study of vaccination and CD4 T cells after COVID-19. The overall study: Post-vaccine sampling followed dose two by a median roughly 74 days (range 14 to 241).

Oncomine TCR Beta short-read sequencing was applied to DNA from cultured CD4+ T cells. TCRdb itself ran the PCR reads through MiXCR, one entry per CDR3 protein. The sample shows under 11,000 distinct CDR3 sequences, 29% of them seen only once. The treatment here: roughly nine-day PBMC culture with coronavirus spike peptide pools or control peptides (ViraFEST assay). ViraFEST grew antigen-specific T cells using peptide pools, then sequenced TCRs. V trimming: 6 bases; J trimming: 8 bases; junction bases outside the gene matches: 12. Germline-derived CDR1 and CDR2 are SEHNR and FQNEAQ (reference sequence). This CDR3 contains 14 residues. This clonotype was seen more than once but under ten times. The antigen is undetermined.

The sequenced sample was cultured CD4+ T cells from blood. The TCR originated in a human donor with COVID-19. V usage is TRBV7-9 and J usage is TRBJ1-1, with 7 bases identical to TRBD1. The CDR3 sequence is CASRLRRGDSEAFF. The CDR3, as DNA: TGTGCCAGCAGGCTTCGCAGGGGGGACAGCGAAGCTTTCTTT.